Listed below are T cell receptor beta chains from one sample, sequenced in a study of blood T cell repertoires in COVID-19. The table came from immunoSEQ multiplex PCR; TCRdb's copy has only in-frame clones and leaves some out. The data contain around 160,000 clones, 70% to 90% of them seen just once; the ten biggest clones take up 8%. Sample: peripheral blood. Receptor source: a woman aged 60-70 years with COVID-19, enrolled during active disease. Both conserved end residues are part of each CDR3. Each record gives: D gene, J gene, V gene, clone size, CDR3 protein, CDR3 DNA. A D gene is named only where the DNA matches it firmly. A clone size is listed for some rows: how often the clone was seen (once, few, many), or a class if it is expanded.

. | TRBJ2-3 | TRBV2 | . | CASSEGTVSTDTQYF | TGTGCCAGCAGTGAAGGGACAGTGAGCACAGATACGCAGTATTTT
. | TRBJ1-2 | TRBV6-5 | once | CASWRGAPAGYTF | TGTGCCTCATGGAGGGGCGCCCCGGCTGGCTACACCTTC
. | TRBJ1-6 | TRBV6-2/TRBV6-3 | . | CASSRIVGVGSPLHF | TGTGCCAGCAGTCGCATCGTCGGAGTGGGTTCACCCCTCCACTTT
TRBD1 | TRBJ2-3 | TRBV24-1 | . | CATSDPRTGGTDTQYF | TGTGCCACCAGTGATCCCCGGACAGGGGGCACAGATACGCAGTATTTT
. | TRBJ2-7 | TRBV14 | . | CASSQASGTLDYEQYF | TGTGCCAGCAGCCAAGCCTCCGGGACATTGGACTACGAGCAGTACTTC
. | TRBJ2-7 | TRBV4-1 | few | CASSQSTENYEQYF | TGCGCCAGCAGCCAATCGACGGAGAATTACGAGCAGTACTTC
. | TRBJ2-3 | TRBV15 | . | CATSRDIGAGGDTQYF | TGTGCCACCAGCAGAGATATCGGGGCAGGGGGGGATACGCAGTATTTT
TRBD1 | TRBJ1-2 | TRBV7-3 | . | CASSSGQGYGYTF | TGTGCCAGCAGCTCCGGACAGGGATATGGCTACACCTTC
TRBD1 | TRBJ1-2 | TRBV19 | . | CASTGQGVFGYTF | TGTGCCAGTACGGGACAGGGGGTTTTTGGCTACACCTTC
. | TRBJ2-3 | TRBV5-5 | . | CASSFFGGTSTDTQYF | TGTGCCAGCAGCTTTTTCGGAGGGACTAGCACAGATACGCAGTATTTT
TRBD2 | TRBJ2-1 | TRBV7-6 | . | CASSLEVAGGYEQFF | TGTGCCAGCAGCTTAGAGGTAGCGGGGGGCTATGAGCAGTTCTTC
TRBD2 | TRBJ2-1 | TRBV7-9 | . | CASSLSPLLTSGAYNEQFF | TGTGCCAGCAGCTTATCACCCCTCCTAACTAGCGGGGCTTACAATGAGCAGTTCTTC
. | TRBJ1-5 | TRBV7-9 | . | CASGGYSNQPQHF | TGTGCCAGCGGGGGGTATAGCAATCAGCCCCAGCATTTT
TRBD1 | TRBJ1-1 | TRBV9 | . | CASSVGQGGTEAFF | TGTGCCAGCAGCGTAGGACAGGGCGGAACTGAAGCTTTCTTT
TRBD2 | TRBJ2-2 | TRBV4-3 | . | CASSQDALAGYTGELFF | TGCGCCAGCAGCCAAGATGCTCTAGCGGGGTACACCGGGGAGCTGTTTTTT
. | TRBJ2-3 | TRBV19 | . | CASTRDNTDTQYF | TGTGCCAGTACCCGGGACAACACAGATACGCAGTATTTT
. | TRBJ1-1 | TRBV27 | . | CASKRQENTEAFF | TGTGCCAGCAAACGACAGGAGAACACTGAAGCTTTCTTT
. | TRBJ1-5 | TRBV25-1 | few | CASTLGDQPQHF | TGTGCCAGCACCTTAGGGGATCAGCCCCAGCATTTT
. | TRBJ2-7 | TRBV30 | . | CAWSVRVNEQYF | TGTGCCTGGAGTGTCAGGGTAAACGAGCAGTACTTC